This T cell receptor beta chain was recorded in a study of cytomegalovirus exposure and HLA in healthy donors. The wider study: The roughly 110 validation repertoires were reported in a later analysis to have been generated on the same platform as the 500 to 700 first-cohort repertoires.

Measured with immunoSEQ multiplex PCR; TCRdb has only the in-frame clones, and not every one. Of 130,000 to 150,000 clones in the sample, approximately 89% were seen once. On this clone itself: Its target is unknown.

CDR1 and CDR2 (germline): LNHDA, SQIVND (reference sequence). The CDR3 covers 15 residues. Trimming pared 7 bases from V and 0 bases from J, leaving 15 bases between. The study, taken as a whole, reports: A list of roughly 160 TCR beta chains associated with cytomegalovirus was given. In the roughly 130 validation repertoires, a later analysis found that first-cohort TCR clusters tended to co-occur.

The TCR was taken from a man in his late teens or twenties in good health and CMV-seronegative. Material: PBMCs. This chain uses TRBV19 with TRBJ1-2; the D gene is possibly TRBD1 (6 bases). The CDR3 nucleotides read TGTGCCAGTATGCGTTCCAGGGGAGCTAACTATGGCTACACCTTC. Protein sequence: CASMRSRGANYGYTF. Based on the CDR3 plus reference TRBV19 and TRBJ1-2, the full variable domain is DGGITQSPKYLFRKEGQNVTLSCEQNLNHDAMYWYRQDPGQGLRLIYYSQIVNDFQKGDIAEGYSVSREKKESFPLTVTSAQKNPTAFYLCASMRSRGANYGYTFGSGTRLTVV.